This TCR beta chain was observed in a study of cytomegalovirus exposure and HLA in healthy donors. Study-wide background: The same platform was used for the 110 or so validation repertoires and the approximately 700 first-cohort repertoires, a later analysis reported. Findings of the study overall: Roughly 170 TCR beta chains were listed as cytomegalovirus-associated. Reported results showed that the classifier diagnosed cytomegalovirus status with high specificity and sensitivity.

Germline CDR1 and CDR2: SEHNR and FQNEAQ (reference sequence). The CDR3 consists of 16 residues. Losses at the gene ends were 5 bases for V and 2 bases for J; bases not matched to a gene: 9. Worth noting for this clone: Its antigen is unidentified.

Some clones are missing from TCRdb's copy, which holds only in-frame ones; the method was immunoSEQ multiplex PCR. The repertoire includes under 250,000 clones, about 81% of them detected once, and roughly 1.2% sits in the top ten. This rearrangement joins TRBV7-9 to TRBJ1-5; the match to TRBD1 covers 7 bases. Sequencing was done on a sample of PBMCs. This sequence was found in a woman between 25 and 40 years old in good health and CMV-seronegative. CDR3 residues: CASSKGDSLGNQPQHF. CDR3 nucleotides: TGTGCCAGCAGCAAAGGGGACAGCTTGGGCAATCAGCCCCAGCATTTT.